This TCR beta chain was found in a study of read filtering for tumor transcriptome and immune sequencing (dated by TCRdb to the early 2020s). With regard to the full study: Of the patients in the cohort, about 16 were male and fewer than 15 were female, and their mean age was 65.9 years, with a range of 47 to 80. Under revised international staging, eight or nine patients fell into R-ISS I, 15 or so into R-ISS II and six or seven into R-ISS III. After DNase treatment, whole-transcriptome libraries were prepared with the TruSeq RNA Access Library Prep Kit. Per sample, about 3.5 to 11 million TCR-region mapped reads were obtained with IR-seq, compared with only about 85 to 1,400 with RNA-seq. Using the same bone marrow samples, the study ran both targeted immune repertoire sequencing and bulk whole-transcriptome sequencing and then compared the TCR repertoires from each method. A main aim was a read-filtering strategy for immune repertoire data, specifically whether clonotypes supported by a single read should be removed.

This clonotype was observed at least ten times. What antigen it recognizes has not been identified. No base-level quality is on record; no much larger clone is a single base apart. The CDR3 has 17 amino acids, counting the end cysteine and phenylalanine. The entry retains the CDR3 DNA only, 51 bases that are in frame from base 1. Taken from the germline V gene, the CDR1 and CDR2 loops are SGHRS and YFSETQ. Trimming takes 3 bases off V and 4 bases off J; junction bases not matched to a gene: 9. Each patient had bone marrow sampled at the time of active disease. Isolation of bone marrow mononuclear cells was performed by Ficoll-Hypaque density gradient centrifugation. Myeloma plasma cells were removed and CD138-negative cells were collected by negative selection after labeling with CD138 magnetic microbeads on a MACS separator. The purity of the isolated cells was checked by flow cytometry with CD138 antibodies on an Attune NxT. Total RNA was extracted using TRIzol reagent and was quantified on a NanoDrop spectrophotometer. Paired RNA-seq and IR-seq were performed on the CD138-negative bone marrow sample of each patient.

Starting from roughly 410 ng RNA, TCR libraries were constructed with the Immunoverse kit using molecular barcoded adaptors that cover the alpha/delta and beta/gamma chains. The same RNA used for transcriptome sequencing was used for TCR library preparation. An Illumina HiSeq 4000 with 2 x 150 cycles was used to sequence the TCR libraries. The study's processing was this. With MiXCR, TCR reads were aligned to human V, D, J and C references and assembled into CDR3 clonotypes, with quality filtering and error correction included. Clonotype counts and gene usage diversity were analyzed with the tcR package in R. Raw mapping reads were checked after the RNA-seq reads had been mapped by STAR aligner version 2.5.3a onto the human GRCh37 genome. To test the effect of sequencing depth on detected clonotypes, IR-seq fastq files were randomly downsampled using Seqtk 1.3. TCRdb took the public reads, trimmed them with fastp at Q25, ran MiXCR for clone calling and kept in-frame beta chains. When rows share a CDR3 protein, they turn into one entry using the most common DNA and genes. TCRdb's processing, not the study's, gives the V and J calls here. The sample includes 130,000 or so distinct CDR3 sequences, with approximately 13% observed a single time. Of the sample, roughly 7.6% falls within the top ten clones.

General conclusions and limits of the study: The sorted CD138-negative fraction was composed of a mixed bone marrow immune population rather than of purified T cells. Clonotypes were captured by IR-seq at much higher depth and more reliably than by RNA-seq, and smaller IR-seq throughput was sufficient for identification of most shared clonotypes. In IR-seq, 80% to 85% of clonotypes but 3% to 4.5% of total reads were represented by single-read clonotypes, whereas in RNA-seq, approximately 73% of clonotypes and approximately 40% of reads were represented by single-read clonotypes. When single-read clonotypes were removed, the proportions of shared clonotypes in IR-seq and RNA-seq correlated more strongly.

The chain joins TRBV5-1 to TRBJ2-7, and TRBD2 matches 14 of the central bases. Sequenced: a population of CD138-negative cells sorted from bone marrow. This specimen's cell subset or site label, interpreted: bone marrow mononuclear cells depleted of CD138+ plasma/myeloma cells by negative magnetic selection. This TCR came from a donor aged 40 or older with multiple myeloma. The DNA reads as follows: TGCGCCAGCAGCTCTGGGACTAGCGGGAGCGTAACTTACGAGCAGTACTTC. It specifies CASSSGTSGSVTYEQYF.